The clone carrying this T cell receptor beta chain was seen only once. The CDR3 covers 14 residues. Between the trimmed V and J ends, which lost 8 bases and 8 bases, there was a span of 21 bases. Germline V gives CDR1 LNHDA, CDR2 SQIVND (reference sequence). Participant-reported clinical history was the basis for cohort assignment. The sample is drawn from a study of blood T cell repertoires in COVID-19. Study-level background: Collection of acute and convalescent COVID-19 samples took place in the United States, Italy and Spain.

The protocol was immunoSEQ multiplex PCR, while the TCRdb copy is restricted to in-frame clones and leaves out a portion. The data hold about 220,000 clones, with around 89% observed a single time. The rearrangement links TRBV19 to TRBJ1-2; a possible D gene is TRBD1 (5 bases). The receptor's source is a woman between 40 and 50 years old with acute COVID-19. Material: PBMCs or T cells enriched from blood (not recorded which). CDR3 protein: CASAPEGRPQGYTF. The CDR3 DNA is TGTGCCAGTGCCCCGGAGGGACGGCCCCAGGGCTACACCTTC.